Shown below are 10 T cell receptor beta chains from a single sample sequenced in a study of OX40 agonist ivuxolimab in advanced cancers. Assay used: immunoSEQ multiplex PCR; TCRdb lists only in-frame clones, some missing. The repertoire has more than 65,000 clones, roughly 90% of them found once; the top ten carry more than 0.6%. Sequencing used CD4+ or CD8+ T cells sorted from blood, obtained in a trial of the OX40 agonist ivuxolimab. Source of these receptors: an adult with an advanced solid tumor such as melanoma, head and neck, liver or kidney cancer.

The chain is built from TRBV30 and TRBJ1-6; TRBD1 might be the D (6 bases). Trimming stripped 5 bases from V and 8 bases from J, with 13 bases between. Germline CDR1 is GTSNPN and CDR2 is SVGIG (reference sequence). The CDR3 spans 13 residues. The CDR3 coding sequence is TGTGCCTGGGGGCCAAACAGGGATTCACCCCTCCACTTT. Its protein is CAWGPNRDSPLHF.

The chain is built from TRBV9 and TRBJ1-1; D gene uncertain. Looked up from germline, CDR1 is SGDLS and CDR2 is YYNGEE. V gave up 3 bases and J gave up 3 bases, with 15 bases separating them. This CDR3 has 15 residues. The CDR3 nucleotides are TGTGCCAGCAGCGACGTCCCCCCCGTGGACACTGAAGCTTTCTTT. Translating gives CASSDVPPVDTEAFF. The full variable domain, in which reference TRBV9 and TRBJ1-1 provide the parts outside the CDR3, is DSGVTQTPKHLITATGQRVTLRCSPRSGDLSVYWYQQSLDQGLQFLIQYYNGEERAKGNILERFSAQQFPDLHSELNLSSLELGDSALYFCASSDVPPVDTEAFFGQGTRLTVV.

V is TRBV5-1 and J is TRBJ2-3; 13 bases are shared with TRBD2. Germline-derived CDR1 and CDR2 are SGHRS and YFSETQ. Trimming removed 4 bases from V and 5 bases from J; junction bases left unmatched: 7. This CDR3 has 16 residues. The CDR3: CASSPGLAGDVDTQYF. For the CDR3, the DNA is TGCGCCAGCAGCCCTGGACTAGCGGGAGACGTAGATACGCAGTATTTT.

The chain recombines TRBV5-1 with TRBJ1-1; TRBD1 might be the D (6 bases). Deletions cut 2 bases from V and 2 bases from J, with 16 bases between. CDR3 size: 16 residues. The germline V gene has CDR1 SGHRS and CDR2 YFSETQ. The CDR3, as DNA: TGCGCCAGCAGCTTAGGACAGCCCCATACCAACACTGAAGCTTTCTTT. Its translation: CASSLGQPHTNTEAFF. Complete variable domain (other parts from reference TRBV5-1 and TRBJ1-1): KAGVTQTPRYLIKTRGQQVTLSCSPISGHRSVSWYQQTPGQGLQFLFEYFSETQRNKGNFPGRFSGRQFSNSRSEMNVSTLELGDSALYLCASSLGQPHTNTEAFFGQGTRLTVV.

The chain combines TRBV19 with TRBJ2-3; D unresolved. Germline CDR1 and CDR2: LNHDA and SQIVND (reference sequence). Trimming shortened V by 10 bases and J by 0 bases, and 14 bases separated the two germline ends. This CDR3 comprises 14 residues. This CDR3 is CATTRMASTDTQYF. The CDR3 DNA is TGTGCCACTACCCGGATGGCTAGCACAGATACGCAGTATTTT. The variable domain in full, with the rest retrieved from reference TRBV19 and TRBJ2-3, is DGGITQSPKYLFRKEGQNVTLSCEQNLNHDAMYWYRQDPGQGLRLIYYSQIVNDFQKGDIAEGYSVSREKKESFPLTVTSAQKNPTAFYLCATTRMASTDTQYFGPGTRLTVL.

This sequence joins TRBV4-3 and TRBJ1-5; 7 positions agree with TRBD1. Looked up from germline, CDR1 is LGHNA and CDR2 is YSLEER. The ends lost 0 bases at V and 6 bases at J; junction bases unmatched: 2. CDR3 length equals 14 residues. The CDR3 DNA is TGCGCCAGCAGCCAAGATCAGGGGGTTCAGCCCCAGCATTTT. Translated, it gives CASSQDQGVQPQHF.

The chain is built from TRBV2 and TRBJ1-1; D may be TRBD1 (5 bases). The CDR3 extends over 16 amino acids. V lost 2 bases and J 1 base, leaving 14 bases between the germline ends. Germline V CDR1 and CDR2: SNHLY, FYNNEI. The CDR3, as DNA: TGTGCCAGCAGTGAAACTGGGGGACGGGGGAACACTGAAGCTTTCTTT. It codes for CASSETGGRGNTEAFF.

This chain links TRBV27 with TRBJ2-7; D is uncertain. Trimming removed 6 bases at V and 4 bases at J, with 16 bases between. Germline V CDR1 and CDR2: MNHEY, SMNVEV (reference sequence). This CDR3 has 14 residues. In DNA, the CDR3 is TGTGCCAGCAGCCGTCGGGTCCACCCTTACGAGCAGTACTTC. Protein: CASSRRVHPYEQYF.

The gene calls are TRBV19 and TRBJ1-2; 10 bases align to TRBD1. V dropped 0 bases and J dropped 4; count of bases not matched to a gene: 8. There are 17 residues in the CDR3. CDR1 and CDR2 (germline): LNHDA, SQIVND (reference sequence). The CDR3: CASSIEPPGQGIYGYTF. CDR3 DNA: TGTGCCAGTAGTATAGAGCCGCCGGGACAGGGGATCTATGGCTACACCTTC.

The V gene is TRBV28, the J gene TRBJ1-4; 8 bases are a match to TRBD1. The CDR3 spans 17 residues. V shed 5 bases, J shed 8 bases, and the junction held 16 bases outside the gene matches. Per the germline V gene, CDR1 is MDHEN and CDR2 is SYDVKM. CDR3 sequence: CASSNAGGARGGEKLFF. The CDR3 region has the DNA TGTGCCAGCAGTAACGCAGGGGGCGCGAGAGGAGGAGAAAAACTGTTTTTT.